The 23 T cell receptor beta chains below all came from one sample that was sequenced in a study of blood T cell repertoires in COVID-19. Data came from immunoSEQ multiplex PCR; TCRdb stores just in-frame clones and leaves some out. Found here are 200,000 to 250,000 clones, less than 90% of them singletons; the top ten hold 1.5% to 2%. The sample was peripheral blood. These receptors were taken from a man in his forties with active or convalescent COVID-19.

The V gene is TRBV5-6, the J gene TRBJ2-7, with D tentatively TRBD1 (5 bases). The germline gives CDR1 SGHDT, CDR2 YYEEEE. Trimming took off 4 bases at V and 7 bases at J, with 12 bases between the two ends. The CDR3 length is 12 residues. The CDR3 sequence: CASSRTPKEQYF. CDR3 coding DNA: TGTGCCAGCAGCCGGACACCGAAAGAGCAGTACTTC.

This chain links TRBV20-1 with TRBJ1-2; weak D call: TRBD1 (5 bases). The CDR3 is 11 amino acids. V was trimmed by 5 bases and J by 8 bases, leaving 12 bases between them. Germline CDR1 and CDR2: DFQATT and SNEGSKA (reference sequence). CDR3 nucleotide sequence: TGCAGTGCTTACAGGACCGGCGGCTACACCTTC. Protein sequence: CSAYRTGGYTF.

V and J are TRBV5-4 and TRBJ2-4, with 9 bases matching TRBD1. With 2 bases clipped from V and 9 bases from J, the junction kept 6 bases outside the gene matches. The CDR3 is made up of 14 amino acids. In germline, CDR1 is SGHNT, CDR2 YYREEE (reference sequence). CDR3 residues: CASSFGTGSAIQYF. The CDR3 nucleotides are TGTGCCAGCAGCTTCGGGACAGGGTCGGCCATTCAGTACTTC.

The CDR3 here is CASSITSGGADTQYF. Written as DNA, the CDR3 is TGTGCCAGCAGTATCACTAGCGGGGGGGCAGATACGCAGTATTTT. This chain joins TRBV6-5 and TRBJ2-3; 13 bases align to TRBD2. V dropped 5 bases and J dropped 4; count of bases not matched to a gene: 3. The CDR3 contains 15 residues. Germline V gene sequence: CDR1 MNHEY, CDR2 SVGAGI.

The rearrangement uses TRBV5-1 and TRBJ1-5; tentatively, D is TRBD1 (5 bases). The CDR3 sequence is 14 residues long. The V and J ends lost 0 bases and 1 base respectively, with 5 bases between them. Per germline, CDR1 SGHRS and CDR2 YFSETQ. CDR3 DNA: TGCGCCAGCAGCTTGGGGACAAGCAATCAGCCCCAGCATTTT. Its translation: CASSLGTSNQPQHF.

This clone was picked up one time. The CDR3 DNA is TGTGCCAGCAGCCGAGGGACAGGGCTAGGCTACAATGAGCAGTTCTTC. Encoded protein: CASSRGTGLGYNEQFF. J is TRBJ2-1 and V is TRBV14, with 9 nucleotides matching TRBD1. The CDR3 contains 16 residues. J lost 3 bases, V lost 4 bases, and 7 bases had no gene match. In germline, CDR1 is SGHDN, CDR2 FVKESK.

This clone occurred many times. CDR3 sequence reads: CASSLGQTLKQAFF. CDR3 nucleotides: TGTGCCAGCAGTTTAGGACAGACTTTAAAGCAAGCTTTCTTT. The chain joins TRBV28 to TRBJ1-1, with a possible D match to TRBD1 (6 bases). The CDR3 extends over 14 amino acids. The germline V gene has CDR1 MDHEN and CDR2 SYDVKM. The V gene lost 2 bases and the J gene lost 9 bases, with 16 bases spanning the gap. Using reference TRBV28 and TRBJ1-1 for the parts outside the CDR3, the full variable domain is DVKVTQSSRYLVKRTGEKVFLECVQDMDHENMFWYRQDPGLGLRLIYFSYDVKMKEKGDIPEGYSVSREKKERFSLILESASTNQTSMYLCASSLGQTLKQAFFGQGTRLTVV.

The chain uses TRBV18 and TRBJ1-1; D is possibly TRBD1 (5 bases). The CDR3 loop spans 15 amino acids. CDR1 is KGHSH and CDR2 is LQKENI in the germline V gene. With 3 bases removed from V and 0 bases from J, the gap between germline ends came to 11 bases. Written as DNA, the CDR3 is TGTGCCAGCTCACCTTTGACAGTCATGAACACTGAAGCTTTCTTT. Its protein product is CASSPLTVMNTEAFF.

This clone was seen only once. The chain uses TRBV7-8 and TRBJ2-1; no reliable D call. The germline CDR1 and CDR2 sequences are SGHVS and FQNEAQ. The V gene lost 4 bases and the J gene lost 6 bases, with 10 bases spanning the gap. This CDR3 has 13 residues. CDR3 protein: CASSSLTINEQFF. Here the CDR3 DNA reads TGTGCCAGCAGCTCGCTCACTATCAATGAGCAGTTCTTC.

This sequence joins TRBV18 and TRBJ1-3, with a tentative D call TRBD1 (6 bases). The CDR3 is 16 residues long. With 4 bases removed from V and 3 bases from J, the gap between germline ends came to 16 bases. CDR1 is KGHSH and CDR2 is LQKENI in the germline V gene. CDR3 nucleotides: TGTGCCAGCTCACTCGGACAGCCCGGCGGTGGAAACACCATATATTTT. Amino acids: CASSLGQPGGGNTIYF.

The chain recombines TRBV28 with TRBJ1-4, with no clear D. V lost 5 bases and J 8 bases, leaving 15 bases between the germline ends. The CDR3 has 14 amino acids. Germline loops: CDR1 MDHEN, CDR2 SYDVKM. The DNA of the CDR3 is TGTGCCAGCAGTCCCAGGACTATAAAGGAAAAACTGTTTTTT. Its translation: CASSPRTIKEKLFF.

This sequence joins TRBV5-6 and TRBJ1-5, with D unresolved. The CDR3 covers 14 residues. Germline loops: CDR1 SGHDT, CDR2 YYEEEE. V lost 2 bases to trimming and J lost 1 base, with 7 bases between them. The CDR3 loop reads CASSFRESNQPQHF. The CDR3 DNA sequence: TGTGCCAGCAGCTTTCGGGAGAGCAATCAGCCCCAGCATTTT.

The CDR3 is CASSPSIGGLTEAFF. Written as DNA, the CDR3 is TGTGCCAGCAGCCCTAGCATAGGGGGCCTTACTGAAGCTTTCTTT. The J gene is TRBJ1-1, the V gene TRBV7-9; 7 nucleotides line up with TRBD1. The ends lost 5 bases at V and 5 bases at J; junction bases unmatched: 11. This CDR3 contains 15 residues. From germline, CDR1 is SEHNR and CDR2 FQNEAQ (reference sequence).

This chain connects TRBV28 to TRBJ2-7, with 7 bases aligning to TRBD1. V dropped 7 bases and J dropped 3; count of bases not matched to a gene: 6. Per the germline V gene, CDR1 is MDHEN and CDR2 is SYDVKM. The CDR3 length is 13 residues. CDR3: CASITGASYEQYF. DNA of the CDR3: TGTGCCAGCATCACAGGGGCGAGCTACGAGCAGTACTTC.

This rearrangement joins TRBV28 to TRBJ1-4, with 10 positions matching TRBD1. This CDR3 has 16 residues. V was clipped by 4 bases and J by 1 base; unmatched bases: 3. Germline-derived CDR1 and CDR2 are MDHEN and SYDVKM. CDR3: CASSSGQGGTNEKLFF. The CDR3 nucleotides are TGTGCCAGCAGTTCTGGACAGGGGGGAACTAATGAAAAACTGTTTTTT.

The V call is TRBV6-5, the J call TRBJ2-5, with D perhaps matching TRBD2 (7 bases). CDR1 is MNHEY, CDR2 SVGAGI, per germline. The CDR3 is 16 amino acids. The V end lost 0 bases, the J end lost 5 bases, and 16 bases lay between the germline ends. The CDR3 sequence: CASSYSKRGAGETQYF. CDR3 bases: TGTGCCAGCAGTTACTCGAAACGGGGGGCGGGGGAGACCCAGTACTTC.

This clone has more than one count but fewer than ten. The chain employs TRBV10-2 and TRBJ1-1, with D possibly TRBD1 on 5 matching bases. The CDR3 covers 14 residues. With 2 bases removed from V and 5 bases from J, the gap between germline ends came to 12 bases. CDR1 and CDR2 (germline): WSHSY, SAAADI. CDR3 region: CASSERGGDTEAFF. Written as DNA, the CDR3 is TGCGCCAGCAGTGAGCGAGGAGGGGATACTGAAGCTTTCTTT.

The chain couples TRBV28 to TRBJ1-2; 12 bases align to TRBD1. Trimming cost V 4 bases and J 3 bases; bases outside gene matches: 9. The CDR3 sequence is 17 residues long. CDR1 MDHEN and CDR2 SYDVKM come from the germline V gene. In DNA form, the CDR3 reads TGTGCCAGCAGTTCACCGGGACAGGGGGCTGGAGACTATGGCTACACCTTC. It is translated as CASSSPGQGAGDYGYTF.

This clone is a singleton in its sample. V and J are TRBV2 and TRBJ1-2; TRBD1 might be the D (5 bases). From germline, CDR1 is SNHLY and CDR2 FYNNEI. This CDR3 is built from 13 residues. The V end lost 7 bases, the J end lost 3 bases, and 12 bases lay between the germline ends. CDR3 region: CASNGGGDYGYTF. In DNA form, the CDR3 reads TGTGCCAGCAACGGGGGAGGGGACTATGGCTACACCTTC.

V is TRBV9 and J is TRBJ2-1, with D possibly TRBD2 on 6 matching bases. CDR3 size: 14 residues. Trimming took off 4 bases at V and 6 bases at J, with 14 bases between the two ends. Germline CDR1 and CDR2: SGDLS and YYNGEE. The DNA of the CDR3 is TGTGCCAGCAGCACCGAACAACTAGCCAATGAGCAGTTCTTC. Translated, it gives CASSTEQLANEQFF.

This sequence joins TRBV7-9 and TRBJ2-7; perhaps TRBD2 as D (6 bases). CDR3 length: 15 amino acids. CDR1 is SEHNR, CDR2 FQNEAQ, per germline (reference sequence). Trimming removed 7 bases at V and 2 bases at J, with 18 bases between. Written as DNA, the CDR3 is TGTGCCAGCACCCCGGGGGTAGGTTGGCCCTACGAGCAGTACTTC. Protein sequence: CASTPGVGWPYEQYF.

The rearrangement joins TRBV3-1 (or the pseudogene TRBV3-2) to TRBJ1-2; TRBD1 matches 9 bases. CDR3 length equals 15 residues. J lost 3 bases, V lost 4 bases, and 6 bases had no gene match. CDR1 and CDR2 from the germline V gene are LGHDT and YNNKEL (reference sequence). CDR3 sequence: CASSPGTGLDYGYTF. In DNA form, the CDR3 reads TGTGCCAGCAGCCCCGGGACAGGGTTGGACTATGGCTACACCTTC.

V usage is TRBV29-1 and J usage is TRBJ2-5, with TRBD2 as a possible D gene (6 bases). The length of the CDR3 is 15 residues. V lost 2 bases and J 2 bases, leaving 15 bases between the germline ends. CDR1 SQVTM and CDR2 ANQGSEA come from the germline V gene. The CDR3 coding sequence is TGCAGCGTTGAAAAATCAGGGACTCATCAAGAGACCCAGTACTTC. This sequence encodes CSVEKSGTHQETQYF.